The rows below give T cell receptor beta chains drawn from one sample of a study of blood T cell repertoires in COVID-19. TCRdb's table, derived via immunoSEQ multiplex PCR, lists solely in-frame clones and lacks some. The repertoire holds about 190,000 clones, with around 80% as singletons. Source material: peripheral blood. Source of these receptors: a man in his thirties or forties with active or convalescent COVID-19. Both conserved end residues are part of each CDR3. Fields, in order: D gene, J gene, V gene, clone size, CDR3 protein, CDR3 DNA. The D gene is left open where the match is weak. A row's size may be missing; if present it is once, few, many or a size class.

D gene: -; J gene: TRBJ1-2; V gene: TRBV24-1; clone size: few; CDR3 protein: CATSDLSAGGYTF; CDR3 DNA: TGTGCCACCAGTGATCTCTCGGCAGGAGGCTACACCTTC
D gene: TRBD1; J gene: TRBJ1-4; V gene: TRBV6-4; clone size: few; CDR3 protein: CASSDPNHRGPVEKLFF; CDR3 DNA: TGTGCCAGCAGTGACCCGAATCACAGGGGCCCTGTCGAAAAACTGTTTTTT
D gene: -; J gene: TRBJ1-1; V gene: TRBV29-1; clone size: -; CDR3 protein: CSVETGIGTEAFF; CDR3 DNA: TGCAGCGTAGAGACAGGTATTGGCACTGAAGCTTTCTTT
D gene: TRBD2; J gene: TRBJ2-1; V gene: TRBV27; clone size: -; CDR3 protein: CASSYSPGGSYNEQFF; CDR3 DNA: TGTGCCAGCAGTTACTCTCCGGGAGGGTCCTACAATGAGCAGTTCTTC
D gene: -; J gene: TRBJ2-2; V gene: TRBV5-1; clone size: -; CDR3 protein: CASSLVGFTNTGELFF; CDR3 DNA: TGCGCCAGCAGCTTGGTGGGCTTTACGAACACCGGGGAGCTGTTTTTT
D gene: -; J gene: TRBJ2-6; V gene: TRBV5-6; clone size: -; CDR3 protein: CASSPRAEGANVLTF; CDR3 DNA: TGTGCCAGCAGCCCTAGAGCGGAAGGGGCCAACGTCCTGACTTTC
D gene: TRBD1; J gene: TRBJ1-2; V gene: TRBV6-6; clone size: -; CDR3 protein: CASSPGQRYGYTF; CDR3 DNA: TGTGCCAGCAGTCCGGGACAGAGGTATGGCTACACCTTC
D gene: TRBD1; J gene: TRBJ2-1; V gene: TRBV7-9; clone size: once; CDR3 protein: CASSRTGSSYNEQFF; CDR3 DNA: TGTGCCAGCAGCAGGACAGGGAGCTCCTACAATGAGCAGTTCTTC
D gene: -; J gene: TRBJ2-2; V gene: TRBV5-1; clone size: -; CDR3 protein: CASSSPGSNTGELFF; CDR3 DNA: TGCGCCAGCAGCTCTCCAGGGTCTAACACCGGGGAGCTGTTTTTT
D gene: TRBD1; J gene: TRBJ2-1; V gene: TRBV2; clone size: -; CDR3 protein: CASSSGTGYNEQFF; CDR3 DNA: TGTGCCAGCAGTTCCGGGACAGGGTACAATGAGCAGTTCTTC
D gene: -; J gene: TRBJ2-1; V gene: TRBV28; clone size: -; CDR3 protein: CASSLRTGEQFF; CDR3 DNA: TGTGCCAGCAGCCTGCGGACTGGGGAGCAGTTCTTC
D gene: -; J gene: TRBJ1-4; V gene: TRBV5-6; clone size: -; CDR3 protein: CASSLPPANEKLFF; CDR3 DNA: TGTGCCAGCAGCTTGCCCCCCGCGAATGAAAAACTGTTTTTT
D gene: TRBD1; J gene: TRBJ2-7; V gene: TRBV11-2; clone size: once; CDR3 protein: CASSPNRGGQGTYEQYF; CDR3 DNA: TGTGCCAGCAGCCCCAACAGGGGGGGACAGGGGACCTACGAGCAGTACTTC
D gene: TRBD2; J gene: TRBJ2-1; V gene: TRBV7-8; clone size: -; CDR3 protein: CASSFMGLAGGINEQFF; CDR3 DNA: TGTGCCAGCAGCTTTATGGGACTAGCGGGAGGAATTAATGAGCAGTTCTTC
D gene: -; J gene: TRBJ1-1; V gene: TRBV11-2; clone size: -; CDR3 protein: CASSLDLLGGGRDTEAFF; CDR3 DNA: TGTGCCAGCAGCTTAGATCTCCTCGGGGGAGGGAGGGACACTGAAGCTTTCTTT
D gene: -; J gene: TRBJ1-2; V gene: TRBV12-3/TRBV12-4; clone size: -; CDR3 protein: CASSLDGNYGYTF; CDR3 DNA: TGTGCCAGCAGTTTAGACGGTAACTATGGCTACACCTTC
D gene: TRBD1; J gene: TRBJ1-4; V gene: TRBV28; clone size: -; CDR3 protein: CASSSDRGRREKLFF; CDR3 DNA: TGTGCCAGCAGTTCCGACAGGGGGCGAAGGGAAAAACTGTTTTTT
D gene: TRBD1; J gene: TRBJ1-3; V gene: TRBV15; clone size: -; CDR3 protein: CATSRDRASGNTIYF; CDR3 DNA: TGTGCCACCAGCAGGGACAGGGCCTCTGGAAACACCATATATTTT
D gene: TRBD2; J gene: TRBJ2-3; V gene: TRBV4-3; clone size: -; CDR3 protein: CASSDRGSADTQYF; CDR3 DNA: TGCGCCAGCAGCGACCGCGGGAGTGCAGATACGCAGTATTTT
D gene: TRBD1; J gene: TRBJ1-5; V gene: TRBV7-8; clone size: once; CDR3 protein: CASSRDRDGQPQHF; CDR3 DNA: TGTGCCAGCAGCCGGGACAGGGACGGTCAGCCCCAGCATTTT
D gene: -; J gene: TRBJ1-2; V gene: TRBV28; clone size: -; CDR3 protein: CASRWNRENYGYTF; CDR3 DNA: TGTGCCAGCCGTTGGAACAGGGAGAACTATGGCTACACCTTC
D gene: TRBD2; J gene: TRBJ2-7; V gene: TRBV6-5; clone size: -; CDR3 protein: CASLAGEPYEQYF; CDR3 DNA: TGTGCCAGCTTAGCGGGGGAACCGTACGAGCAGTACTTC
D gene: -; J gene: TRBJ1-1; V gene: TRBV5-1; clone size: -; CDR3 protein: CASSAQTSNTEAFF; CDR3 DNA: TGCGCCAGCAGCGCTCAAACATCGAACACTGAAGCTTTCTTT
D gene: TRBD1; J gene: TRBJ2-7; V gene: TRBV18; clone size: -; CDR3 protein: CASSPRDSGYEQYF; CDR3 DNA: TGTGCCAGCTCACCACGGGACAGTGGCTACGAGCAGTACTTC
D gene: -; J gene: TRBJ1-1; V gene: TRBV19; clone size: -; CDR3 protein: CASSIGGVGTEAFF; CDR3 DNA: TGTGCCAGTAGTATAGGCGGGGTAGGAACTGAAGCTTTCTTT
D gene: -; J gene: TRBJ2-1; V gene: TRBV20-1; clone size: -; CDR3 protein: CSATWGVEQFF; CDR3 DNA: TGCAGTGCTACTTGGGGAGTTGAGCAGTTCTTC
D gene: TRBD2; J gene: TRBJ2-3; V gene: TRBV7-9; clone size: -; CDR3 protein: CASSPMATSGRRKDTQYF; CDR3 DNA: TGTGCCAGCAGCCCCATGGCGACTAGCGGGAGACGTAAAGATACGCAGTATTTT
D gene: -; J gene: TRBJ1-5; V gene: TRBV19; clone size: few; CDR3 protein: CASSRGGHSNQPQHF; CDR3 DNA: TGTGCCAGTAGTAGAGGAGGGCATAGCAATCAGCCCCAGCATTTT
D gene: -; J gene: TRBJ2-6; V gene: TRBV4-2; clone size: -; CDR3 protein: CASSLRDSGANVLTF; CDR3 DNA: TGTGCCAGCAGCCTCCGGGACTCTGGGGCCAACGTCCTGACTTTC
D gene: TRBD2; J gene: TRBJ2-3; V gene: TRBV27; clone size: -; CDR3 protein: CASSFSGLAGSDTQYF; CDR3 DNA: TGTGCCAGCAGTTTTTCGGGACTAGCGGGATCCGATACGCAGTATTTT